These T cell receptor beta chains were read from a single sample in a study of blood T cell repertoires in COVID-19. The data were produced by immunoSEQ multiplex PCR, yet TCRdb's version contains in-frame clones alone and is incomplete. The table has approximately 210,000 clones, roughly 84% seen once; the top ten hold 7.2%. Sequencing was done on a sample of PBMCs or T cells enriched from blood (not recorded which). The receptors shown here come from a man aged 25-45 years in a cohort exposed to, infected with or recovered from COVID-19 (not recorded which). The CDR3 runs from the conserved cysteine through the conserved F or W. D genes are given only for firm matches. Rows give clone size only sometimes, using once, few, many, or a class for an expanded clone.

j_call v_call clone_size d_call cdr3_nt cdr3_aa
TRBJ2-1 TRBV9 - - TGTGCCAGCAGCGTAGCCGCGGGACAGATTTACAATGAGCAGTTCTTC CASSVAAGQIYNEQFF
TRBJ1-1 TRBV19 - TRBD1 TGTGCCAGTAGTCAGGAGGGACAGGGGGCAGTTAGGAACACTGAAGCTTTCTTT CASSQEGQGAVRNTEAFF
TRBJ2-7 TRBV1 - - TGCACCAGCAGCCACCCCGGAGGGGATGCTACCTACGAGCAGTACTTC CTSSHPGGDATYEQYF
TRBJ1-2 TRBV27 - TRBD1 TGTGCCACCCATACAGGGGATAACTATGGCTACACCTTC CATHTGDNYGYTF
TRBJ1-4 TRBV2 - - TGTGCCAGCAGTGAACGTGAAAAACTGTTTTTT CASSEREKLFF
TRBJ1-5 TRBV6-1 - - TGTGCCAGCAGTGAAGAGGCGACAGCTATCAATCAGCCCCAGCATTTT CASSEEATAINQPQHF
TRBJ2-1 TRBV19 - TRBD2 TGTGCCAGTAGTATGAGCGGGAGGGCGTACAATGAGCAGTTCTTC CASSMSGRAYNEQFF
TRBJ1-1 TRBV28 - - TGTGCCAGCAGTCAGAGAAGGTTACAGAAATGGATGGAAGCTTTCTTT CASSQRRLQKWMEAFF
TRBJ1-2 TRBV9 - TRBD1 TGTGCCAGCAGTGAGACAGGGGCTTCCTATGGCTACACCTTC CASSETGASYGYTF
TRBJ2-5 TRBV7-2 - TRBD2 TGTGCCAGCAGCTTGACTAGCGGGAGTATCCAAGAGACCCAGTACTTC CASSLTSGSIQETQYF
TRBJ2-7 TRBV6-5 - - TGTGCCAGCAGTTACAAGGGGTCCTACGAGCAGTACTTC CASSYKGSYEQYF
TRBJ2-3 TRBV5-1 - TRBD1 TGCGCCAGCAGCTTGGATGGGACAGGCACAGATACGCAGTATTTT CASSLDGTGTDTQYF
TRBJ2-7 TRBV5-1 - - TGCGCCAGCAGCTTGGTTCCTGACAGCTCCTACGAGCAGTACTTC CASSLVPDSSYEQYF
TRBJ2-2 TRBV25-1 - - TGTGCCAGCAGCCAACTCACCACCGGGGAGCTGTTTTTT CASSQLTTGELFF
TRBJ2-7 TRBV29-1 once TRBD2 TGCAGCGCATACGGGACTAGTGGTCCCTACGAGCAGTACTTC CSAYGTSGPYEQYF
TRBJ1-1 TRBV14 - - TGTGCCAGCAGCCCCACCCTAACTCTGAACACTGAAGCTTTCTTT CASSPTLTLNTEAFF
TRBJ2-5 TRBV6-5 - - TGTGCCAGCAGTTACTTGGCGGGAAGGTCGGAGACCCAGTACTTC CASSYLAGRSETQYF
TRBJ2-5 TRBV27 - TRBD1 TGTGCCAGCAAGCGCAGGGGGCTGTGGGAGACCCAGTACTTC CASKRRGLWETQYF
TRBJ1-3 TRBV3-1/TRBV3-2 - - TGTGCCAGCATGGAGGGGCACTCTGGAAACACCATATATTTT CASMEGHSGNTIYF
TRBJ2-1 TRBV24-1 - - TGTGCCACCAGTGTTCAAGCGGTAGACTACAATGAGCAGTTCTTC CATSVQAVDYNEQFF
TRBJ1-2 TRBV6-5 - TRBD1 TGTGCCAGCAGTTCTCCTCGGACAGGGATAGGATATGGCTACACCTTC CASSSPRTGIGYGYTF
TRBJ2-1 TRBV7-6 - TRBD2 TGTGCCAGCAGCTTAATCGGGGGTTTGACTAGCGGGCCGAACTCCTACAATGAGCAGTTCTTC CASSLIGGLTSGPNSYNEQFF
TRBJ1-1 TRBV7-9 - - TGTGCCAGCAGCTTAAATGTGGCAGCGAACGCTGAAGCTTTCTTT CASSLNVAANAEAFF
TRBJ2-3 TRBV15 - - TGTGCCACCAGTAACACAAAGCTTGGAGGAGATACGCAGTATTTT CATSNTKLGGDTQYF
TRBJ2-3 TRBV4-3 once - TGCGCCAGCAGCCCCTTGGGACACGCTCCGGGGCTGGCGCCAGATACGCAGTATTTT CASSPLGHAPGLAPDTQYF
TRBJ2-2 TRBV6-5 - - TGTGCCAGCAGCGCCGCAAGGGAGACCGGGGAGCTGTTTTTT CASSAARETGELFF
TRBJ2-2 TRBV28 - - TGTGCCAGTCAGACTACCGGGGAGCTGTTTTTT CASQTTGELFF
TRBJ2-7 TRBV6-2/TRBV6-3 once - TGTGCCAGCAGCAACGGTGTCTACGAGCAGTACTTC CASSNGVYEQYF
TRBJ2-6 TRBV7-3 - - TGTGCCAGCAGCTTGCCCGGCTCTGGGGCCAACGTCCTGACTTTC CASSLPGSGANVLTF
TRBJ2-1 TRBV5-6 - TRBD2 TGTGCCAGCAGCTTCTGGGCTAGCGGGAGTGCTTACAATGAGCAGTTCTTC CASSFWASGSAYNEQFF
TRBJ2-7 TRBV18 - - TGTGCCAGCTCACCATTGAGGGTTCCCTACGAGCAGTACTTC CASSPLRVPYEQYF
TRBJ2-1 TRBV5-6 - TRBD2 TGTGCCAGCAGCTCCCGTACGCGGGAGGACAGCTCCTACAATGAGCAGTTCTTC CASSSRTREDSSYNEQFF
TRBJ1-1 TRBV7-8 - - TGTGCCAGCAGCTTAGGGGACAAAATCGCTGAAGCTTTCTTT CASSLGDKIAEAFF
TRBJ1-1 TRBV24-1 - TRBD1 TGTGCCACCAGTGATTCGACAGGGAAGAACACTGAAGCTTTCTTT CATSDSTGKNTEAFF
TRBJ2-3 TRBV7-6 - TRBD1 TGTGCCAGCAGCTTGGTCGTGAGGGACAGGCTTACTAGCACAGATACGCAGTATTTT CASSLVVRDRLTSTDTQYF
TRBJ2-1 TRBV19 - - TGTGCCAGTAGTACAGGGGTAGGTAATGAGCAGTTCTTC CASSTGVGNEQFF
TRBJ2-1 TRBV12-3/TRBV12-4 - TRBD2 TGTGCCAGCAGTATTAGCGGGAAGGGTGAGCAGTTCTTC CASSISGKGEQFF
TRBJ1-4 TRBV2 many - TGTGCCAGCACTGCGTGGAGGGCGGAAAAACTGTTTTTT CASTAWRAEKLFF
TRBJ2-7 TRBV4-1 once TRBD2 TGCGCCAGCAGCCAAGATTTAGCGGGTCCCTACGAGCAGTACTTC CASSQDLAGPYEQYF
TRBJ2-3 TRBV7-2 once TRBD2 TGTGCCAGCAGCTTAGATTACGACAGCGGGAGGTACAGCACAGATACGCAGTATTTT CASSLDYDSGRYSTDTQYF
TRBJ2-3 TRBV3-1/TRBV3-2 - - TGTGCCAGCAGTGCAGGGAAACTGTGGAGCACAGATACGCAGTATTTT CASSAGKLWSTDTQYF